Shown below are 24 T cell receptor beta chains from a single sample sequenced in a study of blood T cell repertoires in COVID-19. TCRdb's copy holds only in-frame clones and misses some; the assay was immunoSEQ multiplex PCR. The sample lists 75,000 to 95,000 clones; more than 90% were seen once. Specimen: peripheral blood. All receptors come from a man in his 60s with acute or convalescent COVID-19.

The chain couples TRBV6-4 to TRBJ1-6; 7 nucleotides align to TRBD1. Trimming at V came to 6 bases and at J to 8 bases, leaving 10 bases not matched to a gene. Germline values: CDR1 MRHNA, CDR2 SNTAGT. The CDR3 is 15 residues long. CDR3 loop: CASRNSGGNYSPLHF. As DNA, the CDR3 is TGTGCCAGCAGGAACTCAGGGGGTAATTATTCACCCCTCCACTTT.

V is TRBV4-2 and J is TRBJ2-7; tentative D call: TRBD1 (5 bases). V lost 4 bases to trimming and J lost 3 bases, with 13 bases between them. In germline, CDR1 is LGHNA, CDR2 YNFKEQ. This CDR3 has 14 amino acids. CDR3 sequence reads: CASSPVGALYEQYF. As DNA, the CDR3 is TGTGCCAGCAGCCCAGTAGGGGCGCTCTACGAGCAGTACTTC.

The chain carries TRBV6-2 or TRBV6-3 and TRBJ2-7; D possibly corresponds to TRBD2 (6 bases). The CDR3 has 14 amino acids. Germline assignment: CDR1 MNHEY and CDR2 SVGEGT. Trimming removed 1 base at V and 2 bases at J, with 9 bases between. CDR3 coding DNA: TGTGCCAGCAGTTACTTGCCGGGAGCCTACGAGCAGTACTTC. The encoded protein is CASSYLPGAYEQYF.

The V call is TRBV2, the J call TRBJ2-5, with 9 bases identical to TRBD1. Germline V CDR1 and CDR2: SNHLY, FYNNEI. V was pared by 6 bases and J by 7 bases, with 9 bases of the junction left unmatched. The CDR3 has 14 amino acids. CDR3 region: CASRGQGELGTQYF. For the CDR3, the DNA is TGTGCCAGCAGGGGACAGGGCGAATTAGGGACCCAGTACTTC.

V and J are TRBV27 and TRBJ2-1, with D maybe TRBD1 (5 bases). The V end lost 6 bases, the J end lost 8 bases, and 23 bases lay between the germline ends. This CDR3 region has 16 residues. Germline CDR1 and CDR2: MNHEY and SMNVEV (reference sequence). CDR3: CASSPRLGLTKHEQFF. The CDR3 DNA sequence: TGTGCCAGCAGCCCCCGATTGGGGCTCACAAAGCATGAGCAGTTCTTC.

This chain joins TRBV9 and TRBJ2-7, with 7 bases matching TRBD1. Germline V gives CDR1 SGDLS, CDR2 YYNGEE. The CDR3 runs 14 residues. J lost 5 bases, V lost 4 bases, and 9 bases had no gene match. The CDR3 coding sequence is TGTGCCAGCAGCCTTGGGACAGATGCCCACGAGCAGTACTTC. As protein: CASSLGTDAHEQYF. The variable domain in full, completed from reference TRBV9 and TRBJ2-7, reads DSGVTQTPKHLITATGQRVTLRCSPRSGDLSVYWYQQSLDQGLQFLIQYYNGEERAKGNILERFSAQQFPDLHSELNLSSLELGDSALYFCASSLGTDAHEQYFGPGTRLTVT.

CDR3 protein: CASRGRDREGEAFF. The DNA for the CDR3 is TGTGCCAGCAGGGGGCGGGACAGGGAAGGTGAAGCTTTCTTT. The V call is TRBV7-8, the J call TRBJ1-1; 9 bases are shared with TRBD1. The V and J ends lost 6 bases and 7 bases, in that order; junction bases with no gene match: 9. Per germline, CDR1 SGHVS and CDR2 FQNEAQ. This CDR3 region has 14 residues.

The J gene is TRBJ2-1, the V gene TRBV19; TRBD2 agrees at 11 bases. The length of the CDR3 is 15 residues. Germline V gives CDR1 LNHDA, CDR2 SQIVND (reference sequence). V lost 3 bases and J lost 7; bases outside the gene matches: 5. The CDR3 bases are TGTGCCAGTAGTATTACCCTAGCGGGAGGTAATGAGCAGTTCTTC. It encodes CASSITLAGGNEQFF.

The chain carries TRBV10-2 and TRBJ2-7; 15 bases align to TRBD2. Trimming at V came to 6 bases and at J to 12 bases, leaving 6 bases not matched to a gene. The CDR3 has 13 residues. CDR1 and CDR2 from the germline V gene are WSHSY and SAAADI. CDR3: CASSGLAGGPPYF. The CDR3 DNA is TGCGCCAGCAGCGGACTAGCGGGAGGGCCCCCGTACTTC.

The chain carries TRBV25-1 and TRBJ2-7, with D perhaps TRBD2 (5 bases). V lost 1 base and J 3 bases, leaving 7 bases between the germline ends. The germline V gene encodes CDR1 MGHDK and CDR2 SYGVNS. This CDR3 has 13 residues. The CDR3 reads CASSEWGDYEQYF. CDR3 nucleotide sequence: TGTGCCAGCAGTGAATGGGGAGACTACGAGCAGTACTTC.

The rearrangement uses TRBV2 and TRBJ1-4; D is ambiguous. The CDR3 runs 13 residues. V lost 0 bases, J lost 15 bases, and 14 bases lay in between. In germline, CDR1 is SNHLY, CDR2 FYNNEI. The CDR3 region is CASSEASARLLFF. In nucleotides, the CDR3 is TGTGCCAGCAGTGAAGCGTCGGCGCGGTTGTTGTTTTTT.

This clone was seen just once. CDR3 in amino acids: CASMGGIDEQFF. CDR3 sequence (DNA): TGTGCCAGCATGGGAGGGATCGATGAGCAGTTCTTC. V gene TRBV28 combines with J gene TRBJ2-1; TRBD2 aligns across 7 bases. J was trimmed by 8 bases and V by 7 bases; bases with no gene match: 5. The CDR3 is 12 residues long. The germline V gene has CDR1 MDHEN and CDR2 SYDVKM.

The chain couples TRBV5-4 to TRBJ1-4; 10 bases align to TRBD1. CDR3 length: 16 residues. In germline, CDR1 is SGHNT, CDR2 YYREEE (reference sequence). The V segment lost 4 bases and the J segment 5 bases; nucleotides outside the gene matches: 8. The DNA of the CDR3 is TGTGCCAGCAGCCCGAGGCCGGGACAGGGGAATGAAAAACTGTTTTTT. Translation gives CASSPRPGQGNEKLFF.

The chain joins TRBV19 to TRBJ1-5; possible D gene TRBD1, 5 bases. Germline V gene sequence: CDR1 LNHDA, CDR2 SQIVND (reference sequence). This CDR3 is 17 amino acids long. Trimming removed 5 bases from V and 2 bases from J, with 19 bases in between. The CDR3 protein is CASSVWGDGNGNQPQHF. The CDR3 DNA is TGTGCCAGTAGTGTATGGGGCGACGGTAATGGCAATCAGCCCCAGCATTTT.

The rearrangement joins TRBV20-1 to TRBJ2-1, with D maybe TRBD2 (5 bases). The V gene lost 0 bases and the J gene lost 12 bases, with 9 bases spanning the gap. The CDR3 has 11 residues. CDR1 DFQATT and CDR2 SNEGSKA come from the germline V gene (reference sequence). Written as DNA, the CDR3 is TGCAGTGCTAGAGATCGAGGGTTGCAGTTCTTC. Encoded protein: CSARDRGLQFF.

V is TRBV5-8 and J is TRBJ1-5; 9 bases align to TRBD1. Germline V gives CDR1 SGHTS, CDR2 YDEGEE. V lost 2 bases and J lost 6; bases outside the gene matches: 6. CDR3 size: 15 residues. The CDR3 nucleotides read TGTGCCAGCAGCTTACTACAGGGGGCGCGTCAGCCCCAGCATTTT. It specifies CASSLLQGARQPQHF.

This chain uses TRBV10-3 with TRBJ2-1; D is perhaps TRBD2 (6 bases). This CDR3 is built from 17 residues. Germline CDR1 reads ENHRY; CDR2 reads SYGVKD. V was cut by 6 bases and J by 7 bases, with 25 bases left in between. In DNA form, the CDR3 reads TGTGCCATCAGCCTAGCCTCGACTAGTCGGTCAGGGAATGAGCAGTTCTTC. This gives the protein CAISLASTSRSGNEQFF.

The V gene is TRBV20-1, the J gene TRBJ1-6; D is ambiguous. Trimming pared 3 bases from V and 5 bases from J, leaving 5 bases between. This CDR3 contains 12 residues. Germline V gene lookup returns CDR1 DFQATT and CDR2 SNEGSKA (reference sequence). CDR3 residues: CSASRNNSPLHF. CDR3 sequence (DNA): TGCAGTGCTAGTCGTAATAATTCACCCCTCCACTTT.

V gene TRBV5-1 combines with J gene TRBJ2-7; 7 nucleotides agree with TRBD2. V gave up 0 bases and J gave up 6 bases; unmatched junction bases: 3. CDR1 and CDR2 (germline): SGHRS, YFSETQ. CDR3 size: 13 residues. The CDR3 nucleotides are TGCGCCAGCAGCTTGGTGCGCGGGAGCGAGCAGTACTTC. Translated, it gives CASSLVRGSEQYF.

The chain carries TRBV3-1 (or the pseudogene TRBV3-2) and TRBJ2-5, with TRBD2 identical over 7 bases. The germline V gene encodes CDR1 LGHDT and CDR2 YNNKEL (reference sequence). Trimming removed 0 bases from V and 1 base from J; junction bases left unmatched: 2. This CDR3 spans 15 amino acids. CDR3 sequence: CASSQEGGGQETQYF. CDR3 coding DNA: TGTGCCAGCAGCCAAGAGGGGGGGGGCCAAGAGACCCAGTACTTC.

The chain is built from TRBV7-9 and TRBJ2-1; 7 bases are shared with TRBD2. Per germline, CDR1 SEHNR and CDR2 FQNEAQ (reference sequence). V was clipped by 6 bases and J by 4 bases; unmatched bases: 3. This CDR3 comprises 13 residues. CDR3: CASRAGVYNEQFF. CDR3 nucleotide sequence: TGTGCCAGCAGGGCGGGAGTGTACAATGAGCAGTTCTTC.

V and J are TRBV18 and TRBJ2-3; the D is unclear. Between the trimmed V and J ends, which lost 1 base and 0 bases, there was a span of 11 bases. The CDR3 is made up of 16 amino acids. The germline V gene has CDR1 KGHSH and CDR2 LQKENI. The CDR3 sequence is CASSPRLGVSTDTQYF. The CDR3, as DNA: TGTGCCAGCTCACCACGTCTCGGAGTAAGCACAGATACGCAGTATTTT.

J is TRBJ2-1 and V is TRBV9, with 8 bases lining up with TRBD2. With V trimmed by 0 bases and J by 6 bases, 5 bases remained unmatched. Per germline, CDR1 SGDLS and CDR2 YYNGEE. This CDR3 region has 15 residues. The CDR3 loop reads CASSVEETSVNEQFF. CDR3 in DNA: TGTGCCAGCAGCGTAGAAGAGACTAGCGTCAATGAGCAGTTCTTC. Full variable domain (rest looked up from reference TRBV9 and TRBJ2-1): DSGVTQTPKHLITATGQRVTLRCSPRSGDLSVYWYQQSLDQGLQFLIQYYNGEERAKGNILERFSAQQFPDLHSELNLSSLELGDSALYFCASSVEETSVNEQFFGPGTRLTVL.

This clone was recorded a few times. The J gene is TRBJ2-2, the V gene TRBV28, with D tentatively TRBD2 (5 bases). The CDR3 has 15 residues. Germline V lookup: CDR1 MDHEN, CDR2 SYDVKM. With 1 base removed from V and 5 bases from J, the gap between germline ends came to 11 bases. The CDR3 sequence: CASSLFLGRTGELFF. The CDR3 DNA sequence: TGTGCCAGCAGTTTATTTTTGGGGAGAACCGGGGAGCTGTTTTTT.